Described below is a single TCR beta chain sequence and its context. Sequencing used immunoSEQ multiplex PCR; TCRdb keeps in-frame clones, though not all of them. The sample shows 75,000 to 100,000 clones, 80% to 90% of them seen only once. This sample is drawn from a study of T cell responses to AZD1222 COVID-19 vaccine. V lost 7 bases, J lost 5 bases, and 12 bases lay in between. The CDR3 length is 13 residues. The germline gives CDR1 SGHNT, CDR2 YENEEA. Sample: peripheral blood, taken on day 0 of AZD1222 vaccination. This receptor was identified in an adult in good health. The chain is built from TRBV11-3 and TRBJ2-1; no clear D. The CDR3 nucleotides are TGTGCCAGCAAGCCTAGTACCGACAATGAGCAGTTCTTC. Its protein is CASKPSTDNEQFF.